This TCR beta chain was retrieved from a study of blood T cell repertoires in COVID-19. TCRdb's table, derived via immunoSEQ multiplex PCR, lists solely in-frame clones and lacks some. The sample yields 52,000 or so clones, 90% seen once. There are a few counts of this clone. This CDR3 is built from 15 residues. Germline lookup yields CDR1 SGHAT and CDR2 FQNNGV. V was cut by 1 base and J by 0 bases, with 7 bases left in between. The chain carries TRBV11-2 and TRBJ1-5; possible D gene TRBD1, 5 bases. Sequencing was carried out using peripheral blood. The clonotype comes from a human donor in a cohort sampled during active COVID-19. In DNA form, the CDR3 reads TGTGCCAGCAGCTTAGCAGGGAATAGCAATCAGCCCCAGCATTTT. Residues: CASSLAGNSNQPQHF. The full variable domain, completed using reference TRBV11-2 and TRBJ1-5, is EAGVAQSPRYKIIEKRQSVAFWCNPISGHATLYWYQQILGQGPKLLIQFQNNGVVDDSQLPKDRFSAERLKGVDSTLKIQPAKLEDSAVYLCASSLAGNSNQPQHFGDGTRLSIL.